What follows are 30 T cell receptor beta chains derived from one specimen sequenced in a study of shared clonotypes between healthy human individuals. The protocol was immunoSEQ multiplex PCR, while the TCRdb copy is restricted to in-frame clones and leaves out a portion. This sample yields around 600,000 clones, of which 95% to 98% are seen a single time; approximately 0.057% belongs to the top ten. The sequencing input was naive CD4+ T cells sorted from blood. As for subset: CD45RA+ positively selected. These receptors were collected from a woman in her 30s in good health.

This chain uses TRBV2 with TRBJ1-2, with TRBD1 matching over 10 bases. The CDR3 spans 12 residues. J gave up 8 bases and V 4 bases, and 1 base lay outside the gene matches. Germline V gene lookup returns CDR1 SNHLY and CDR2 FYNNEI. CDR3 residues: CASSGTGGGYTF. For the CDR3, the DNA is TGTGCCAGCAGTGGGACAGGGGGAGGCTACACCTTC.

The chain combines TRBV29-1 with TRBJ2-4, with 13 bases identical to TRBD2. Germline V lookup: CDR1 SQVTM, CDR2 ANQGSEA. Unmatched junction bases numbered 6, after V lost 7 bases and J lost 9 bases. The CDR3 covers 13 residues. CDR3 bases: TGCAGCGGGGGACTAGCGGGATTTGGCATTCAGTACTTC. This codes for CSGGLAGFGIQYF.

The rearrangement links TRBV5-8 to TRBJ2-1; 7 nucleotides match TRBD2. Losses at the gene ends were 0 bases for V and 9 bases for J; bases not matched to a gene: 9. Germline V lookup: CDR1 SGHTS, CDR2 YDEGEE. The CDR3 has 15 amino acids. CDR3: CASSLEVGGPGEQFF. The CDR3 DNA reads as TGTGCCAGCAGCTTGGAGGTGGGAGGGCCGGGTGAGCAGTTCTTC.

The chain recombines TRBV5-4 with TRBJ2-7; maybe TRBD2 (6 bases). Trimming took off 0 bases at V and 7 bases at J, with 14 bases between the two ends. This CDR3 comprises 14 residues. Germline-derived CDR1 and CDR2 are SGHNT and YYREEE (reference sequence). The CDR3 DNA reads TGTGCCAGCAGCTTGGAGACGGGAGTGGGGGAGCAGTACTTC. It codes for CASSLETGVGEQYF.

This chain joins TRBV9 and TRBJ2-1; maybe TRBD2 (6 bases). The CDR3 length is 15 residues. The germline gives CDR1 SGDLS, CDR2 YYNGEE. Trimming pared 3 bases from V and 6 bases from J, leaving 16 bases between. The chain's CDR3 is CASSAGTFPLNEQFF. As DNA, the CDR3 is TGTGCCAGCAGCGCTGGGACTTTTCCTCTCAATGAGCAGTTCTTC.

This clone was seen just once. The gene calls are TRBV5-1 and TRBJ2-5; no definite D call. Looked up from germline, CDR1 is SGHRS and CDR2 is YFSETQ. V lost 4 bases to trimming and J lost 4 bases, with 11 bases between them. This CDR3 is 13 amino acids long. The DNA of the CDR3 is TGCGCCAGCAGCAAGGACCCTAGAGAGACCCAGTACTTC. Residues: CASSKDPRETQYF.

The chain links TRBV7-3 to TRBJ2-5; D perhaps matches TRBD1 (6 bases). Germline-derived CDR1 and CDR2 are SGHTA and FQGTGA. The length of the CDR3 is 15 residues. Deletions cut 4 bases from V and 5 bases from J, with 17 bases between. The CDR3 DNA reads TGTGCCAGCAGCTCCACCTCGGGACATTTGGAGACCCAGTACTTC. Protein: CASSSTSGHLETQYF.

This clone appeared once. The V and J genes are TRBV9 and TRBJ2-1; 7 nucleotides align to TRBD2. V shed 3 bases, J shed 8 bases, and the junction held 14 bases outside the gene matches. The germline gives CDR1 SGDLS, CDR2 YYNGEE. The CDR3 is 16 amino acids. CDR3 region: CASSGHSGRPWDEQFF. For the CDR3, the DNA is TGTGCCAGCAGCGGCCATAGCGGGCGGCCCTGGGATGAGCAGTTCTTC.

This clone has just one count. The CDR3 reads CASSFKHRDSYEQYF. In nucleotides, the CDR3 is TGCGCCAGCAGCTTTAAACACCGGGACAGCTACGAGCAGTACTTC. The rearrangement uses TRBV5-1 and TRBJ2-7; 7 positions agree with TRBD1. The CDR3 length is 15 residues. Germline V gene data show CDR1 as SGHRS and CDR2 as YFSETQ. V was clipped by 2 bases and J by 3 bases; unmatched bases: 8.

The chain carries TRBV7-7 and TRBJ2-2; 10 nucleotides match TRBD1. CDR1 is SSHAT, CDR2 FNYEAQ, per germline (reference sequence). V lost 5 bases, J lost 5 bases, and 8 bases stayed unmatched. The CDR3 has 16 amino acids. CDR3 sequence reads: CASSPWTGGTTGELFF. DNA for the CDR3: TGTGCCAGCAGCCCGTGGACAGGGGGGACGACCGGGGAGCTGTTTTTT.

The chain combines TRBV30 with TRBJ2-1, with 8 bases matching TRBD2. The V segment lost 7 bases and the J segment 0 bases; nucleotides outside the gene matches: 5. Germline-derived CDR1 and CDR2 are GTSNPN and SVGIG (reference sequence). The CDR3 totals 14 residues. CDR3: CAFRLAPSYNEQFF. CDR3 DNA sequence: TGTGCCTTCCGACTAGCGCCCTCCTACAATGAGCAGTTCTTC. Filled out from reference TRBV30 and TRBJ2-1, the complete variable domain reads SQTIHQWPATLVQPVGSPLSLECTVEGTSNPNLYWYRQAAGRGLQLLFYSVGIGQISSEVPQNLSASRPQDRQFILSSKKLLLSDSGFYLCAFRLAPSYNEQFFGPGTRLTVL.

A remark on this clone: The same CDR3 is also encoded by other DNA sequences in this sample. This chain links TRBV5-1 with TRBJ1-5; the match to TRBD1 covers 9 bases. Trimming at V came to 4 bases and at J to 5 bases, leaving 4 bases not matched to a gene. In germline, CDR1 is SGHRS, CDR2 YFSETQ. CDR3 length equals 14 residues. CDR3 in DNA: TGCGCCAGCAGCCCAGGACAGGGGTATCAGCCCCAGCATTTT. Its protein product is CASSPGQGYQPQHF.

The chain has TRBV28 and TRBJ1-1; D gene ambiguous. Germline values: CDR1 MDHEN, CDR2 SYDVKM. Trimming stripped 7 bases from V and 2 bases from J, with 5 bases between. This CDR3 comprises 11 residues. CDR3 amino acids: CASKGNTEAFF. The CDR3 nucleotides read TGTGCCAGCAAAGGTAACACTGAAGCTTTCTTT.

This chain connects TRBV19 to TRBJ1-1; maybe TRBD1 (5 bases). V lost 3 bases to trimming and J lost 1 base, with 12 bases between them. Germline CDR1 LNHDA, CDR2 SQIVND (reference sequence). The CDR3 consists of 15 residues. The CDR3: CASSMQGRRNTEAFF. The CDR3 DNA is TGTGCCAGTAGTATGCAGGGAAGAAGGAACACTGAAGCTTTCTTT.

This rearrangement joins TRBV6-1 to TRBJ2-5; the D gene is possibly TRBD1 (6 bases). Trimming removed 3 bases from V and 2 bases from J, with 10 bases in between. Per germline, CDR1 MNHNS and CDR2 SASEGT. The CDR3 consists of 14 residues. CDR3 sequence (DNA): TGTGCCAGCAGTGAGCCGGGACATCAAGAGACCCAGTACTTC. Translation: CASSEPGHQETQYF.

The CDR3 DNA reads as TGTGCCAGCAGTGCACCCTACCCCGGGAACGAGCAGTTCTTC. Translating gives CASSAPYPGNEQFF. This chain uses TRBV25-1 with TRBJ2-1; the D gene is possibly TRBD2 (5 bases). Germline V CDR1 and CDR2: MGHDK, SYGVNS. With 4 bases removed from V and 10 bases from J, the gap between germline ends came to 17 bases. The CDR3 totals 14 residues.

The chain links TRBV19 to TRBJ2-3; 9 bases fit TRBD1. The V gene end was trimmed by 1 base and the J gene end by 2 bases; junction bases not matched to a gene: 4. In germline, CDR1 is LNHDA, CDR2 SQIVND (reference sequence). This CDR3 is 16 amino acids long. The CDR3 DNA follows: TGTGCCAGTAGTATAGGGTGGGACAGGGTCACAGATACGCAGTATTTT. Protein sequence: CASSIGWDRVTDTQYF.

This rearrangement joins TRBV28 to TRBJ1-3; possibly TRBD1 for D (5 bases). The germline CDR1 and CDR2 sequences are MDHEN and SYDVKM. Trimming shortened V by 8 bases and J by 4 bases, and 18 bases separated the two germline ends. The CDR3 consists of 15 residues. The CDR3 sequence is CASAVGGGEGNTIYF. In DNA, the CDR3 is TGTGCCAGCGCAGTAGGCGGGGGGGAGGGAAACACCATATATTTT.

This chain joins TRBV29-1 and TRBJ1-2; the D is unclear. The CDR3 consists of 10 residues. Germline CDR1 SQVTM, CDR2 ANQGSEA. V was pared by 6 bases and J by 3 bases, with 5 bases between. The CDR3 reads CSVIDYGYTF. In DNA form, the CDR3 reads TGCAGCGTCATCGACTATGGCTACACCTTC.

This clone has just one count. The rearrangement uses TRBV2 and TRBJ2-3, with D tentatively TRBD1 (5 bases). V was pared by 3 bases and J by 4 bases, with 11 bases between. The CDR3 runs 14 residues. CDR1 and CDR2 (germline): SNHLY, FYNNEI. CDR3 protein: CASSDRTGPDTQYF. The CDR3 nucleotides are TGTGCCAGCAGTGACCGAACAGGCCCAGATACGCAGTATTTT.

The V call is TRBV9, the J call TRBJ2-1; TRBD1 agrees at 7 bases. Losses at the gene ends were 4 bases for V and 7 bases for J; bases not matched to a gene: 11. CDR3 size: 15 residues. Germline loops: CDR1 SGDLS, CDR2 YYNGEE. The CDR3, as DNA: TGTGCCAGCAGCACACGACAGGGTGCCTGGAATGAGCAGTTCTTC. As protein: CASSTRQGAWNEQFF.

In nucleotides, the CDR3 is TGTGCCACCCAGCGAGCCCCGGGACAGGGGTGGAATGAGCAGTTCTTC. Its protein product is CATQRAPGQGWNEQFF. The chain links TRBV7-8 to TRBJ2-1; TRBD1 matches at 10 bases. The CDR3 is 16 residues long. Germline-derived CDR1 and CDR2 are SGHVS and FQNEAQ. The ends lost 10 bases at V and 7 bases at J; junction bases unmatched: 16. The variable domain in full, completed from reference TRBV7-8 and TRBJ2-1, reads GAGVSQSPRYKVAKRGQDVALRCDPISGHVSLFWYQQALGQGPEFLTYFQNEAQLDKSGLPSDRFFAERPEGSVSTLKIQRTQQEDSAVYLCATQRAPGQGWNEQFFGPGTRLTVL.

This clone was recorded once. This CDR3 is CATSRDPDRDYEQYF. In DNA, the CDR3 is TGTGCCACCAGCAGAGACCCCGACAGGGACTACGAGCAGTACTTC. The chain links TRBV15 to TRBJ2-7; TRBD1 agrees at 7 bases. This CDR3 comprises 15 residues. The V and J ends lost 0 bases and 3 bases, in that order; junction bases with no gene match: 5. Germline V CDR1 and CDR2: LNHNV, YYDKDF (reference sequence).

This chain links TRBV6-1 with TRBJ1-5; 7 positions agree with TRBD1. V trimming: 1 base; J trimming: 4 bases; junction bases outside the gene matches: 7. Germline CDR1 and CDR2: MNHNS and SASEGT. CDR3 length: 16 amino acids. The chain's CDR3 is CASSEGDRVENQPQHF. DNA for the CDR3: TGTGCCAGCAGTGAAGGCGACAGGGTAGAGAATCAGCCCCAGCATTTT.

V and J are TRBV11-2 and TRBJ1-1, with no clear D. The V end lost 5 bases, the J end lost 3 bases, and 13 bases lay between the germline ends. The CDR3 runs 14 residues. Germline assignment: CDR1 SGHAT and CDR2 FQNNGV. The CDR3: CASSPTWSDTEAFF. The DNA of the CDR3 is TGTGCCAGCAGCCCAACCTGGAGCGACACTGAAGCTTTCTTT.

The J gene is TRBJ1-4, the V gene TRBV4-2; TRBD1 aligns across 8 bases. The germline gives CDR1 LGHNA, CDR2 YNFKEQ. The CDR3 extends over 16 amino acids. V gave up 6 bases and J gave up 3 bases; unmatched junction bases: 9. CDR3 bases: TGTGCCAGCAGGATAAAAGGACAGGGAGCTAATGAAAAACTGTTTTTT. Translation gives CASRIKGQGANEKLFF.

The gene calls are TRBV18 and TRBJ2-7; D tentatively reads TRBD1 or TRBD2 (5 bases each). The V and J ends lost 1 base and 3 bases respectively, with 10 bases between them. The CDR3 has 14 residues. Germline values: CDR1 KGHSH, CDR2 LQKENI. CDR3 coding DNA: TGTGCCAGCTCACCACGACGGGACGGCTACGAGCAGTACTTC. Translation gives CASSPRRDGYEQYF.

J is TRBJ2-2 and V is TRBV9; 9 bases match TRBD2. Per germline, CDR1 SGDLS and CDR2 YYNGEE. The V segment lost 4 bases and the J segment 4 bases; nucleotides outside the gene matches: 11. This CDR3 comprises 17 residues. The CDR3 spells CASSLTPAGGATGELFF. CDR3 DNA: TGTGCCAGCAGCCTTACCCCCGCGGGAGGGGCCACCGGGGAGCTGTTTTTT.

The rearrangement uses TRBV14 and TRBJ1-2; 9 bases line up with TRBD1. This CDR3 is 15 amino acids long. Per the germline V gene, CDR1 is SGHDN and CDR2 is FVKESK. Trimming took 4 bases from V and 4 from J; bases not matched to a gene: 7. The CDR3 sequence: CASSPNRGLGYGYTF. The CDR3, as DNA: TGTGCCAGCAGCCCTAACAGGGGGCTTGGCTATGGCTACACCTTC.

This clone was found once. The chain combines TRBV5-1 with TRBJ2-3; D not resolved. Looked up from germline, CDR1 is SGHRS and CDR2 is YFSETQ. The CDR3 sequence is 13 residues long. Deletions cut 7 bases from V and 0 bases from J, with 9 bases between. The DNA of the CDR3 is TGCGCCAGCCGGGCCCCTAGCACAGATACGCAGTATTTT. As protein: CASRAPSTDTQYF.